This T cell receptor beta chain stems from a study of blood T cell repertoires in COVID-19. Background on the study: COVID-19 samples, acute and convalescent, were from the United States, Italy and Spain. The analysed material was cDNA or gDNA that came from T cells, B-cell-depleted T cells, or PBMCs.

As originally analysed: Quantification of nucleated cells was approximated via reference gene primer amplification. Only in-frame clones appear in the TCRdb table, and some are missing; sequencing was by immunoSEQ multiplex PCR. V, J and clone size reflect that table, while D and trimming were determined from the DNA. The repertoire holds approximately 80,000 clones, with 75% to 90% as singletons. This CDR3 region has 13 residues. Germline CDR1 reads SGHTA; CDR2 reads FQGNSA. V lost 3 bases, J lost 8 bases, and 11 bases lay in between. The rearrangement uses TRBV7-2 and TRBJ2-1, with a tentative D call TRBD2 (6 bases). The source is a human donor in a cohort sampled during active COVID-19. The specimen sequenced was peripheral blood. The CDR3 DNA follows: TGTGCCAGCAGCTTCGGGACTGAAGATGAGCAGTTCTTC. This sequence encodes CASSFGTEDEQFF.